These 28 T cell receptor beta chains came from one sample sequenced in a study of T cells in Graves' hyperthyroidism and ophthalmopathy. TCR beta CDR3 regions were amplified from RNA transcripts. The primer set for the first-round RT-PCR of the TCR CDR3 was HTBI. Using its own MiXCR run on the multiplex PCR reads, TCRdb lists one record per CDR3 protein. The profile shows hundreds of thousands of distinct CDR3 sequences, roughly 20% of them singletons. The specimen was blood. These receptors came from a woman between 45 and 60 years old with Graves' hyperthyroidism that later progressed to Graves' ophthalmopathy.

There are a few counts of this clonotype. This chain connects TRBV20-1 to TRBJ2-5, with 12 bases identical to TRBD2. The CDR3 spans 15 residues. CDR1 DFQATT and CDR2 SNEGSKA come from the germline V gene (reference sequence). Unmatched junction bases numbered 5, after V lost 1 base and J lost 5 bases. The CDR3 region has the DNA TGCAGTGCTAGAGCTCTAGCGGGGGGGCCGGAGACCCAGTACTTC. Its protein product is CSARALAGGPETQYF.

This clonotype was recorded many times. The rearrangement joins TRBV5-1 to TRBJ2-2, with D uncertain. With 0 bases removed from V and 5 bases from J, the gap between germline ends came to 8 bases. CDR3 length: 14 residues. Germline CDR1 reads SGHRS; CDR2 reads YFSETQ. For the CDR3, the DNA is TGCGCCAGCAGCTTGGCCCTAGGTACCGGGGAGCTGTTTTTT. Protein: CASSLALGTGELFF. The variable domain in full, with the rest retrieved from reference TRBV5-1 and TRBJ2-2, is KAGVTQTPRYLIKTRGQQVTLSCSPISGHRSVSWYQQTPGQGLQFLFEYFSETQRNKGNFPGRFSGRQFSNSRSEMNVSTLELGDSALYLCASSLALGTGELFFGEGSRLTVL.

The chain employs TRBV27 and TRBJ1-5, with 9 bases matching TRBD1. The trim removed 1 base at V and 6 bases at J, leaving 4 bases unmatched. This CDR3 has 15 residues. CDR1 and CDR2 (germline): MNHEY, SMNVEV (reference sequence). CDR3 protein: CASSLFGTGIQPQHF. The CDR3 DNA is TGTGCCAGCAGTTTATTTGGGACAGGGATTCAGCCCCAGCATTTT.

The chain carries TRBV9 and TRBJ2-6, with D possibly matching TRBD2 (6 bases). V was clipped by 3 bases and J by 0 bases, with 7 bases between them. Germline loops: CDR1 SGDLS, CDR2 YYNGEE. The CDR3 totals 15 residues. The chain's CDR3 is CASSAGLSGANVLTF. In DNA form, the CDR3 reads TGTGCCAGCAGCGCGGGACTCTCTGGGGCCAACGTCCTGACTTTC. The full variable domain, its missing parts supplied by reference TRBV9 and TRBJ2-6, is DSGVTQTPKHLITATGQRVTLRCSPRSGDLSVYWYQQSLDQGLQFLIQYYNGEERAKGNILERFSAQQFPDLHSELNLSSLELGDSALYFCASSAGLSGANVLTFGAGSRLTVL.

This clonotype has at least ten counts. V gene TRBV3-1 combines with J gene TRBJ1-1; the D is unclear. The V end was cut by 4 bases, the J end by 2 bases, with 14 bases between. Per the germline V gene, CDR1 is LGHDT and CDR2 is YNNKEL (reference sequence). The CDR3 has 15 amino acids. CDR3 region: CASSPIVGSNTEAFF. The CDR3 DNA follows: TGTGCCAGCAGCCCGATCGTGGGGAGCAACACTGAAGCTTTCTTT.

This clonotype occurred a few times. This may be a read error: a much more frequent sequence differs by one nucleotide. The chain recombines TRBV15 with TRBJ2-2; D unclear. CDR1 is LNHNV and CDR2 is YYDKDF in the germline V gene (reference sequence). The length of the CDR3 is 13 residues. V was trimmed by 5 bases and J by 1 base, leaving 5 bases between them. CDR3 sequence reads: CATSPLNTGELFF. CDR3 DNA: TGTGCCACCAGCCCCTTGAACACCGGGGAGCTGTTTTTT.

This clonotype was counted many times. This rearrangement joins TRBV6-5 to TRBJ1-2; possibly TRBD1 for D (6 bases). Trimming left V 0 bases short and J 2 bases short, with 13 bases between. This CDR3 has 16 amino acids. CDR1 and CDR2 from the germline V gene are MNHEY and SVGAGI. The CDR3 DNA follows: TGTGCCAGCAGTTACTCTTCAGGGGCACACAACTATGGCTACACCTTC. Translation: CASSYSSGAHNYGYTF.

This chain links TRBV6-9 with TRBJ2-5, with D perhaps assigned TRBD1 or TRBD2 (5 bases each). The germline V and J ends were trimmed by 3 bases and 3 bases, with 11 bases remaining between them. The CDR3 spans 14 residues. CDR1 and CDR2 (germline): MNHGY, SVAAGI. DNA for the CDR3: TGTGCCAGCAGTTACCGCCGGGACGAAGAGACCCAGTACTTC. Protein product: CASSYRRDEETQYF.

This chain connects TRBV7-2 to TRBJ1-2; D might be TRBD1 (5 bases). Germline lookup yields CDR1 SGHTA and CDR2 FQGNSA. This CDR3 comprises 11 residues. V dropped 3 bases and J dropped 7 bases, with 6 bases sitting between them. CDR3 DNA: TGTGCCAGCAGCTTTGACAGTGGCTACACCTTC. It yields the protein CASSFDSGYTF.

The rearrangement links TRBV20-1 to TRBJ2-2; 8 bases align to TRBD1. CDR1 is DFQATT, CDR2 SNEGSKA, per germline (reference sequence). Trimming at V came to 3 bases and at J to 2 bases, leaving 5 bases not matched to a gene. The CDR3 sequence is 15 residues long. The CDR3 protein is CSARNGTGNTGELFF. In DNA form, the CDR3 reads TGCAGTGCTAGGAACGGGACAGGAAACACCGGGGAGCTGTTTTTT.

This clonotype was counted only a few times. The chain carries TRBV7-9 and TRBJ2-1; tentatively, D is TRBD1 (6 bases). The germline CDR1 and CDR2 sequences are SEHNR and FQNEAQ (reference sequence). The CDR3 loop spans 13 amino acids. Between the trimmed V and J ends, which lost 5 bases and 6 bases, there was a span of 11 bases. The CDR3 protein is CASSTGNSNEQFF. Written as DNA, the CDR3 is TGTGCCAGCAGCACAGGGAATAGCAATGAGCAGTTCTTC.

This clonotype was seen repeatedly, ten times or more. This chain uses TRBV7-2 with TRBJ2-5, with D possibly being TRBD2 (5 bases). Germline CDR1 SGHTA, CDR2 FQGNSA. V lost 5 bases and J lost 5, with 12 bases in between. This CDR3 is 13 amino acids long. CDR3 in amino acids: CASSRRTLETQYF. The CDR3 DNA reads as TGTGCCAGCAGCCGAAGGACTCTCGAGACCCAGTACTTC.

This clonotype has more than one count but fewer than ten. V usage is TRBV20-1 and J usage is TRBJ1-2, with D possibly being TRBD1 (5 bases). Germline V gene lookup returns CDR1 DFQATT and CDR2 SNEGSKA (reference sequence). The CDR3 has 14 amino acids. V was trimmed by 3 bases and J by 4 bases, leaving 15 bases between them. The CDR3 region has the DNA TGCAGTGCTAGTGTCAGGGAGTCGAGCTATGGCTACACCTTC. This codes for CSASVRESSYGYTF.

This chain connects TRBV10-1 to TRBJ1-1; D unresolved. Trimming took 3 bases from V and 6 from J, leaving 8 bases between them. The CDR3 loop spans 12 amino acids. CDR1 is WNHNN, CDR2 SYGVQD, per germline (reference sequence). The CDR3 reads CASSDLGSEAFF. The CDR3 DNA sequence: TGCGCCAGCAGTGATTTAGGGTCTGAAGCTTTCTTT.

This clonotype was detected ten times or more. The chain recombines TRBV2 with TRBJ2-3, with TRBD2 identical over 7 bases. The CDR3 is made up of 15 amino acids. V lost 3 bases, J lost 2 bases, and 5 bases stayed unmatched. The germline gives CDR1 SNHLY, CDR2 FYNNEI. CDR3 coding DNA: TGTGCCAGCAGTGATGGGAGGGTCTACACAGATACGCAGTATTTT. Protein: CASSDGRVYTDTQYF.

The V call is TRBV5-1, the J call TRBJ1-2; D is unresolved. In germline, CDR1 is SGHRS, CDR2 YFSETQ. This CDR3 comprises 14 residues. Trimming stripped 4 bases from V and 4 bases from J, with 14 bases between. CDR3 amino acids: CASSIEQQPYGYTF. In nucleotides, the CDR3 is TGCGCCAGCAGCATAGAACAGCAACCCTATGGCTACACCTTC.

On this clonotype: The germline gene is not matched at one end of the junction; a read error may be the cause. This chain uses TRBV15 with TRBJ1-4; no definite D call. Germline loops: CDR1 LNHNV, CDR2 YYDKDF (reference sequence). The CDR3 runs to 13 residues. DNA for the CDR3: TGTGCCACCAGCGCCGAGACGGAGGAAAAACTGTTCTTT. Amino acid sequence: CATSAETEEKLFF.

This clonotype turned up a few times. The chain has TRBV20-1 and TRBJ2-3, with D unresolved. V was cut by 8 bases and J by 6 bases, with 15 bases left in between. The CDR3 spans 12 residues. Germline CDR1 reads DFQATT; CDR2 reads SNEGSKA (reference sequence). The CDR3 protein is CSPGDASDTQYF. In DNA form, the CDR3 reads TGCAGTCCCGGTGACGCCTCGGATACGCAGTATTTT.

V is TRBV4-1 and J is TRBJ2-5; perhaps TRBD1 as D (5 bases). The CDR3 covers 15 residues. Germline V gene data show CDR1 as MGHRA and CDR2 as YSYEKL. V was trimmed by 2 bases and J by 5 bases, leaving 15 bases between them. The CDR3 sequence: CASSQYYSKGETQYF. The CDR3 bases are TGCGCCAGCAGCCAATACTACAGTAAGGGGGAGACCCAGTACTTC.

This clonotype was found a few times. The chain has TRBV6-1 and TRBJ2-7, with a tentative D call TRBD1 (5 bases). This CDR3 has 12 residues. The germline V gene encodes CDR1 MNHNS and CDR2 SASEGT. Trimming took off 3 bases at V and 3 bases at J, with 6 bases between the two ends. The CDR3 DNA follows: TGTGCCAGCAGTGAGACAGTCTACGAGCAGTACTTC. This codes for CASSETVYEQYF.

The rearrangement links TRBV13 to TRBJ1-5; 8 nucleotides align to TRBD1. From germline, CDR1 is PRHDT and CDR2 FYEKMQ (reference sequence). V lost 5 bases to trimming and J lost 2 bases; unmatched junction nucleotides: 8. The CDR3 spans 16 residues. The CDR3 bases are TGTGCCAGCAGCACCCGACAGGGGATTGGCAATCAGCCCCAGCATTTT. The encoded protein is CASSTRQGIGNQPQHF.

The rearrangement links TRBV7-9 to TRBJ2-5, with TRBD2 as a possible D gene (7 bases). The CDR3 totals 17 residues. Trimming cost V 3 bases and J 0 bases, with 17 bases left between them. The germline CDR1 and CDR2 sequences are SEHNR and FQNEAQ (reference sequence). The DNA of the CDR3 is TGTGCCAGCAGCTTGTTACAGGGCGGGGGCGACCAAGAGACCCAGTACTTC. Amino acid sequence: CASSLLQGGGDQETQYF.

The sample holds many counts of this clonotype. The CDR3: CASSPRSRGSYNEQFF. CDR3 in DNA: TGTGCCAGCAGCCCGAGGTCCAGGGGGTCCTACAATGAGCAGTTCTTC. The gene calls are TRBV7-6 and TRBJ2-1, with 7 bases fitting TRBD1. V trimming: 5 bases; J trimming: 1 base; junction bases outside the gene matches: 8. Per the germline V gene, CDR1 is SGHVS and CDR2 is FNYEAQ. The CDR3 length is 16 residues.

This clonotype came up a few times. Its ends do not fully match the called genes, so a read error is possible. The chain couples TRBV20-1 to TRBJ2-1; D possibly corresponds to TRBD2 (7 bases). From germline, CDR1 is DFQATT and CDR2 SNEGSKA (reference sequence). The CDR3 consists of 13 residues. The DNA of the CDR3 is TGCAGTGCTCCGGGGGGCCCCTACAATGAGCGGTTCTTC. This translates into CSAPGGPYNERFF.

The rearrangement links TRBV2 to TRBJ1-2; TRBD1 is a possible D gene (6 bases). The germline CDR1 and CDR2 sequences are SNHLY and FYNNEI. Trimming left V 1 base short and J 11 bases short, with 11 bases between. The CDR3 contains 12 residues. The CDR3 is CASSEDREGYTF. CDR3 coding DNA: TGTGCCAGCAGTGAAGACAGGGAAGGATACACCTTC. Complete variable domain (other parts from reference TRBV2 and TRBJ1-2): EPEVTQTPSHQVTQMGQEVILRCVPISNHLYFYWYRQILGQKVEFLVSFYNNEISEKSEIFDDQFSVERPDGSNFTLKIRSTKLEDSAMYFCASSEDREGYTFGSGTRLTVV.

This clonotype has a count of ten or more. The V and J genes are TRBV3-1 and TRBJ2-1, with D perhaps TRBD1 (5 bases). From germline, CDR1 is LGHDT and CDR2 YNNKEL (reference sequence). V lost 4 bases and J lost 7, with 8 bases in between. CDR3 size: 12 residues. This chain's CDR3 is CASSRNRNEQFF. CDR3 bases: TGTGCCAGCAGCCGCAACAGGAATGAGCAGTTCTTC.

The chain is built from TRBV29-1 and TRBJ2-5; 9 nucleotides align to TRBD2. The CDR3 sequence is 14 residues long. Germline assignment: CDR1 SQVTM and CDR2 ANQGSEA. V lost 6 bases and J lost 3; bases outside the gene matches: 8. DNA of the CDR3: TGCAGCGTGAAGAGCGGGGGGACAAAAGAGACCCAGTACTTC. It encodes CSVKSGGTKETQYF.

This clonotype showed up just a few times. The chain is built from TRBV7-2 and TRBJ1-5; D is unresolved. The CDR3 totals 15 residues. Trimming shortened V by 6 bases and J by 6 bases, and 18 bases separated the two germline ends. Germline V gene sequence: CDR1 SGHTA, CDR2 FQGNSA. In nucleotides, the CDR3 is TGTGCCAGCAGTCCTCATGTTGGAGAGAGTCAGCCCCAGCATTTT. It codes for CASSPHVGESQPQHF.